Here is one T cell receptor (beta chain) with its context. Antigen specificity is unknown. Looked up from germline, CDR1 is ENHRY and CDR2 is SYGVKD. V dropped 6 bases and J dropped 5; count of bases not matched to a gene: 14. This CDR3 contains 17 residues. The sample belongs to a study of identical twins. A universal primer site arose from template switching, and cDNA bore unique molecular identifiers. Via MiXCR, TCRdb re-called the 5' RACE reads, giving one row per CDR3 protein. The repertoire holds a few hundred thousand distinct CDR3 sequences, with about a fifth as singletons. Study-level results: Models underpredicted monozygotic twin sharing of out-of-frame TCR alpha. The study drew conclusions from cross-sectional statistical analysis, not from following the same donors. Memory repertoires lacked the insertion deficit that abundant cord blood beta clonotypes showed.

The source of this sequence is a man between 45 and 60 years old in good health. Source material: naive T cells sorted from blood. This sequence joins TRBV10-3 and TRBJ1-2; 11 bases are a match to TRBD1. The CDR3 nucleotides read TGTGCCATCAGCCAGAACGGACAGGGGGCAAATCCATATGGCTACACCTTC. This translates into CAISQNGQGANPYGYTF.